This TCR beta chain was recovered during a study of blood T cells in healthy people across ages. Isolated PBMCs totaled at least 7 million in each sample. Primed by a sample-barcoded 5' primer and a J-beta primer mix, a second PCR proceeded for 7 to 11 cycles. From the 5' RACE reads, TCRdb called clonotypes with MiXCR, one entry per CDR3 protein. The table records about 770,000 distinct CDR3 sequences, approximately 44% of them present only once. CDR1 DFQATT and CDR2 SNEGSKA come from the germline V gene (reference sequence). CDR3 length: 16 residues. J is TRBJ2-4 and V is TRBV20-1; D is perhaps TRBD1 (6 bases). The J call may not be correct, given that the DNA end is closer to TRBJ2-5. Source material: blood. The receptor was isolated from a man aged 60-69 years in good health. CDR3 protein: CSASGTDRKNQETQYF. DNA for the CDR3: TGCAGTGCTAGCGGAACAGACAGGAAAAATCAAGAGACCCAGTACTTC.